This T cell receptor (beta chain) was sequenced in a study of CD8 T cells in Susac syndrome. Study conclusions and caveats: Detection of Susac-specific public clones gave 15 to 20 in total CD8+ repertoires and about five in CD8+ TEMRA repertoires.

Details on this clonotype: Its antigen is still unknown.

Germline CDR1 reads SGHRS; CDR2 reads YFSETQ. The CDR3 runs to 13 residues. Trimming took 0 bases from V and 3 from J, leaving 7 bases between them. Random-hexamer reverse transcription was applied to about 0.5 to 1 ug RNA. The method of amplification for TCR beta CDR3 was immunoSEQ multiplex PCR, covering 54 Vbeta and 13 Jbeta. TCRdb re-called the immunoSEQ multiplex PCR reads with MiXCR, one entry per CDR3 protein. The sample yields approximately 190,000 distinct CDR3 sequences, 95% seen once. This TCR was recovered from a human donor with Susac syndrome. V usage is TRBV5-1 and J usage is TRBJ2-7; unclear D gene. The sequenced sample consisted of CD8+ T cells from PBMCs. The CDR3 DNA is TGCGCCAGCAGCTTGGTGAAGGACTACGAGCAGTACTTC. Its translation is CASSLVKDYEQYF.